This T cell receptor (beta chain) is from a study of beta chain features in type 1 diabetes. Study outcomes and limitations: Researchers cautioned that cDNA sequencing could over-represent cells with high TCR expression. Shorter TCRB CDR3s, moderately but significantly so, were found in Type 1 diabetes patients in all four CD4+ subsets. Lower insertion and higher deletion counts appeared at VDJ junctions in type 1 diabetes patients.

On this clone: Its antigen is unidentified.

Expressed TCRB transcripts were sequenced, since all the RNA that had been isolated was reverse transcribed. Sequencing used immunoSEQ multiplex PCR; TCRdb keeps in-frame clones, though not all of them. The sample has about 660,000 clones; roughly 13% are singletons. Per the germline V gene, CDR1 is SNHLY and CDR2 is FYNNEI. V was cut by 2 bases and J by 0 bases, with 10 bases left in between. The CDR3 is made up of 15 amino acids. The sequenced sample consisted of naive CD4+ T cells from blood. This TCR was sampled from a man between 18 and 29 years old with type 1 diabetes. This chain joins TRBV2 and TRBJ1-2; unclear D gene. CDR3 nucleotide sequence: TGTGCCAGCAGTGAAACATCCATCTCTAACTATGGCTACACCTTC. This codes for CASSETSISNYGYTF.